This T cell receptor (beta chain) is drawn from a study of vaccination effects on CD4 cells after COVID-19. ViraFEST used viral peptide pools to expand antigen-specific CD4+ T cells before sequencing. The culture ran for nine to eleven days, and then CD4+ T cells were isolated. Details on this clone: Its specificity is not known.

The CDR3 has 16 residues. Germline V gene data show CDR1 as SGDLS and CDR2 as YYNGEE. V lost 0 bases, J lost 9 bases, and 19 bases lay in between. Produced via immunoSEQ multiplex PCR; TCRdb's table is partial and in-frame only. The sample lists about 60,000 clones, 81% occurring once. Study-level results: No early post-infection timepoints were available in the study, which also included few convalescent patients.

The TCR originated in a human donor who received a COVID-19 vaccine. The rearrangement joins TRBV9 to TRBJ2-1; tentative D call: TRBD2 (7 bases). The sequencing here drew on CD4+ T cells from PBMCs cultured with HCoV-229E spike peptides, taken before COVID-19 vaccination. The CDR3 spells CASSVVVGGPFSEQFF. The CDR3 bases are TGTGCCAGCAGCGTAGTGGTGGGGGGGCCTTTCAGTGAGCAGTTCTTC.